This TCR beta chain was sequenced in a study of T-cell reconstitution after alpha-beta-depleted transplantation in children (dated by TCRdb to 2016 to 2018). Regarding the complete study: T-cell immune reconstitution after TCRalphabeta/CD19-depleted allogeneic hematopoietic cell transplantation in children was quantitatively tracked in the study by means of TCR repertoire profiling.

Points the paper makes about the study in general: In some patients, high TCRbeta diversity at day 60 was attributed to recipient T cells and intrathymic progenitors that had survived conditioning. About two months after transplant, the apparently early recovery of alphabetaT-cell counts reportedly depended on just several hundred clones that had expanded rapidly and came from non-depleted graft cells. Over the following months the frequencies of hyperexpanded clones went down, and after one year T-cell counts and TCRbeta diversity were mostly credited to newly produced T cells.

The germline V gene encodes CDR1 DFQATT and CDR2 SNEGSKA (reference sequence). V loses 2 bases, J loses 4 bases, and the germline ends lie 15 bases apart. The CDR3 sequence holds 15 residues, the cysteine and phenylalanine included. The retained sequence is limited to the CDR3, 45 bases, with the frame set at the first base. A remark on this clonotype: This receptor's antigen is unknown. Base-call qualities are not available, and no considerably larger clone is one nucleotide away.

Libraries were constructed by PCR. The sequencer listed for this sample is Illumina HiSeq 2500. TCR libraries were prepared with molecular barcoding, using unique molecular identifiers to normalize TCRbeta repertoire quantification. TCRdb reran the public reads through fastp at Q25 and MiXCR, keeping productive beta chains. One record per CDR3 amino acid sequence lists the most common genes and DNA. The sample table records hundreds of thousands of distinct CDR3 sequences; around 12% of these occur just once. Approximately 0.8% of the sample rests with the top ten. The treatment or condition label, read with the paper, signifies: allogeneic hematopoietic cell transplantation with graft depleted of TCRalphabeta T cells and CD19 B cells. Transplant recipients were children who received TCRalphabeta/CD19-depleted allogeneic hematopoietic cell grafts.

The chain uses TRBV20-1 and TRBJ1-5; no D gene call is confident. The sequencing used PBMCs, collected before TCRalphabeta/CD19-depleted stem cell transplant. This TCR was recovered from a girl aged 2-9 years with congenital amegakaryocytic thrombocytopenia, due to receive a stem cell transplant. The CDR3 protein sequence reads: CSARIPVGRNQPQHF. The sequenced DNA: TGCAGTGCTAGAATCCCGGTAGGGCGGAATCAGCCCCAGCATTTT.